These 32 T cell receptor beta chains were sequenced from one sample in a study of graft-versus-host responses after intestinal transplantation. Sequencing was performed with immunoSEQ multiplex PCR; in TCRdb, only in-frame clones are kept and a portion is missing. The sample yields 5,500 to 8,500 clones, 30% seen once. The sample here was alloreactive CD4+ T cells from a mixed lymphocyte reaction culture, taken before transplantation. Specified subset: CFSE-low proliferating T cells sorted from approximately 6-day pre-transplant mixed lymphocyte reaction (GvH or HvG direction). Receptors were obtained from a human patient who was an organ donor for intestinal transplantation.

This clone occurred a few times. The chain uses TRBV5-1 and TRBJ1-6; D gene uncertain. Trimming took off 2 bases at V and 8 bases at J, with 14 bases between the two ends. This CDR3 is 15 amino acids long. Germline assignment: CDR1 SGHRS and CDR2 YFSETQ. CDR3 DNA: TGCGCCAGCAGCTTTTTCGCAGGTTGGGATTCACCCCTCCACTTT. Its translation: CASSFFAGWDSPLHF.

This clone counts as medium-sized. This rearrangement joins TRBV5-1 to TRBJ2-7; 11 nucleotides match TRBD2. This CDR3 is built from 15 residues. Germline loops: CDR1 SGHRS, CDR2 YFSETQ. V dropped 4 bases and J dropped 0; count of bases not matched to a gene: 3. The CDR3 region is CASSQTSGSSYEQYF. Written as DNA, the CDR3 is TGCGCCAGCAGCCAAACTAGCGGGAGCTCCTACGAGCAGTACTTC.

The CDR3 bases are TGTGGCATAGGAGGAAAGATAACACAAAGTCGGGCCAACGTCCTGACTTTC. Amino acids: CGIGGKITQSRANVLTF. The chain couples TRBV8-2 to TRBJ2-6; no DNA check was done on the table's D call, TRBD2. TRBV8-2 is a pseudogene segment. CDR3 length equals 17 residues.

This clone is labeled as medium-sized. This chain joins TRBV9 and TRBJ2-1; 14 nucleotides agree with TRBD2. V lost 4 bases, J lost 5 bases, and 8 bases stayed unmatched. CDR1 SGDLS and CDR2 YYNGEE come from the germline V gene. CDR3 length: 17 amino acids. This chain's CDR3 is CASSPGLAGGRNNEQFF. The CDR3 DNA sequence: TGTGCCAGCAGCCCCGGACTAGCGGGGGGCCGGAACAATGAGCAGTTCTTC.

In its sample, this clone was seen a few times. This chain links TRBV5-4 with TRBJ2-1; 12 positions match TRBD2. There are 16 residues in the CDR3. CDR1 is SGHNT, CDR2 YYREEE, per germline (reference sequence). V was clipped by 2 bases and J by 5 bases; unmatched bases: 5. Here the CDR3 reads CASSFSTSGGNNEQFF. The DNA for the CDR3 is TGTGCCAGCAGCTTCTCCACTAGCGGGGGGAACAATGAGCAGTTCTTC.

CDR3 bases: TGTGCCACCCTACAGGGTAACACCGGGGAGCTGTTTTTT. It codes for CATLQGNTGELFF. This chain links TRBV2 with TRBJ2-2, with D maybe TRBD1 (6 bases). From germline, CDR1 is SNHLY and CDR2 FYNNEI. Trimming pared 10 bases from V and 2 bases from J, leaving 11 bases between. This CDR3 has 13 residues.

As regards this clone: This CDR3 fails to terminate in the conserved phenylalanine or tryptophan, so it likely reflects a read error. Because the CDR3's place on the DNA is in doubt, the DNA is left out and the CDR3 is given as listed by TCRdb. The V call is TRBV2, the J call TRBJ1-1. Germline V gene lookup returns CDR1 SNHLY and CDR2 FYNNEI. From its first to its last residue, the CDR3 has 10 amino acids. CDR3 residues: CASTLSGDGD.

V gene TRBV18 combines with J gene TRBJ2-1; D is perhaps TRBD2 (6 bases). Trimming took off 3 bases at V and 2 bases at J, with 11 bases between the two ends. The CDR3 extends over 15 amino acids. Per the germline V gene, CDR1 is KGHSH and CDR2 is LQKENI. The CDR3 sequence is CASSPTTGAYNEQFF. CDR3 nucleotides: TGTGCCAGCTCACCGACCACGGGGGCCTACAATGAGCAGTTCTTC.

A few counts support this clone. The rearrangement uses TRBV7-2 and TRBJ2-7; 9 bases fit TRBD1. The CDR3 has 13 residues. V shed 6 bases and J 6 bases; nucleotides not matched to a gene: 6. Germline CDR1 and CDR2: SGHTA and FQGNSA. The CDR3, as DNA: TGTGCCAGCAGGGGACAGGGTTCCGGCGAGCAGTACTTC. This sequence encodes CASRGQGSGEQYF.

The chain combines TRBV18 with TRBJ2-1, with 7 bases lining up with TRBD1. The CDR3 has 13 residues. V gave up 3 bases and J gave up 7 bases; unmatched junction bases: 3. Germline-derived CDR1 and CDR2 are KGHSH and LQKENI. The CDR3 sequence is CASSPQQGNEQFF. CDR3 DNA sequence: TGTGCCAGCTCACCCCAACAGGGGAATGAGCAGTTCTTC.

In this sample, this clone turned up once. The CDR3: CARKDRGNTGELFF. The DNA for the CDR3 is TGTGCCAGGAAGGACAGGGGGAACACCGGGGAGCTGTTTTTT. The chain combines TRBV7-9 with TRBJ2-2, with 9 bases fitting TRBD1. V was clipped by 9 bases and J by 1 base; unmatched bases: 3. Per the germline V gene, CDR1 is SEHNR and CDR2 is FQNEAQ (reference sequence). This CDR3 has 14 residues.

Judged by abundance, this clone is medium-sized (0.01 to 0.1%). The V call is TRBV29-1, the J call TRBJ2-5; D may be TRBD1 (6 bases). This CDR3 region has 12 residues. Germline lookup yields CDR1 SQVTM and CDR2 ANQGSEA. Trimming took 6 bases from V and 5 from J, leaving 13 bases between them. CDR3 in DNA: TGCAGCGTCTTCAGGGGCGAGGAGACCCAGTACTTC. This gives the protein CSVFRGEETQYF. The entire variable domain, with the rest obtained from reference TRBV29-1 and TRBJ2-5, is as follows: SAVISQKPSRDICQRGTSLTIQCQVDSQVTMMFWYRQQPGQSLTLIATANQGSEATYESGFVIDKFPISRPNLTFSTLTVSNMSPEDSSIYLCSVFRGEETQYFGPGTRLLVL.

Here the CDR3 reads CASSRLGLAAGRNEKLFF. CDR3 in DNA: TGTGCCAGCAGCCGATTAGGCCTTGCGGCAGGGAGGAATGAAAAACTGTTTTTT. The gene calls are TRBV5-5 and TRBJ1-4, with TRBD1 as a possible D gene (5 bases). Germline assignment: CDR1 SGHKS and CDR2 YYEKEE (reference sequence). V was shortened by 4 bases and J by 5 bases, with 24 bases between the two germline ends. CDR3 length: 18 amino acids.

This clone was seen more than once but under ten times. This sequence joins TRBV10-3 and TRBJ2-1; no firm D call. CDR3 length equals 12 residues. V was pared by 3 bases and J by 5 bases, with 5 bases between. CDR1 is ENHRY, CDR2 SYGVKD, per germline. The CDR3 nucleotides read TGTGCCATCAGTGAAGTAGACAATGAGCAGTTCTTC. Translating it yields CAISEVDNEQFF.

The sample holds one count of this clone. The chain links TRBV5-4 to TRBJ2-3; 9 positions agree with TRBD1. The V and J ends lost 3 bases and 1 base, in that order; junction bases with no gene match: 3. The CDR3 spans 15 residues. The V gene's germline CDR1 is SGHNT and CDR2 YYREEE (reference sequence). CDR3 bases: TGTGCCAGCAGCTCCCGACAGGGGGGCACAGATACGCAGTATTTT. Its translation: CASSSRQGGTDTQYF.

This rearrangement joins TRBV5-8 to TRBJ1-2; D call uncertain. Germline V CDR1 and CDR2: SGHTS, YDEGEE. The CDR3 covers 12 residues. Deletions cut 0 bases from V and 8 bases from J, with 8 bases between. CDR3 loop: CASSLGELGYTF. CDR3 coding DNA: TGTGCCAGCAGCTTGGGGGAGCTCGGCTACACCTTC.

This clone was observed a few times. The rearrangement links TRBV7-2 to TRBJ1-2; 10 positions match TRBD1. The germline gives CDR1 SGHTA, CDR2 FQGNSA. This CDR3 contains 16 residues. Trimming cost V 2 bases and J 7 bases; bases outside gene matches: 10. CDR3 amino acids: CASSLPTGTGASGYTF. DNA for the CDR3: TGTGCCAGCAGCTTACCAACCGGGACAGGGGCCAGTGGCTACACCTTC.

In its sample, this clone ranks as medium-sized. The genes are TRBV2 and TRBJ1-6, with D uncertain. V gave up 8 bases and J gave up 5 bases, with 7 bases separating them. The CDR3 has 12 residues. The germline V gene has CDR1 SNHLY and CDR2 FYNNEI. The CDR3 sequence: CASAVDNSPLHF. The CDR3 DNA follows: TGTGCCAGCGCAGTTGATAATTCACCCCTCCACTTT.

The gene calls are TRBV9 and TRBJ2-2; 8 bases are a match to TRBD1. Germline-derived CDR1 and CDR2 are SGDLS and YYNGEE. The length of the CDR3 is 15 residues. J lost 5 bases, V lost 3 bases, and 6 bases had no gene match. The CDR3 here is CASSGVRGRTGELFF. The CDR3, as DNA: TGTGCCAGCAGCGGAGTCAGGGGGCGGACCGGGGAGCTGTTTTTT.

DNA of the CDR3: TGTGCCAGCAGCTTAGAGTATCTAGCCCCTGAGGGGGTAGAGACCCAGTACTTC. Amino acids: CASSLEYLAPEGVETQYF. The chain recombines TRBV7-2 with TRBJ2-5; D possibly corresponds to TRBD1 (6 bases). Germline V gene lookup returns CDR1 SGHTA and CDR2 FQGNSA. The germline V and J ends were trimmed by 1 base and 4 bases, with 22 bases remaining between them. The CDR3 totals 18 residues.

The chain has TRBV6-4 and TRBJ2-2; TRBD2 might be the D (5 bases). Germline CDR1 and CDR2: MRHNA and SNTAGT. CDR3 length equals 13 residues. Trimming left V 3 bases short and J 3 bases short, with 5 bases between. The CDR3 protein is CASSEGDTGELFF. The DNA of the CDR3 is TGTGCCAGCAGTGAGGGAGACACCGGGGAGCTGTTTTTT.

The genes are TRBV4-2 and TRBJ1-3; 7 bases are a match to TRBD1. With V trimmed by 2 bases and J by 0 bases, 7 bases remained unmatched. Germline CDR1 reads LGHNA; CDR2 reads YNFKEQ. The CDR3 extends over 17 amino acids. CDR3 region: CASSQRGRGFSGNTIYF. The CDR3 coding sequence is TGTGCCAGCAGCCAAAGGGGCAGGGGGTTCTCTGGAAACACCATATATTTT.

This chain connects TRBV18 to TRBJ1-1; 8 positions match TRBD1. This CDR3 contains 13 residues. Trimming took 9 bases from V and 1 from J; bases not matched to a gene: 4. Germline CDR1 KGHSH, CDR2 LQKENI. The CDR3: CASGGQENTEAFF. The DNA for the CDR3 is TGTGCCAGTGGGGGACAGGAGAACACTGAAGCTTTCTTT.

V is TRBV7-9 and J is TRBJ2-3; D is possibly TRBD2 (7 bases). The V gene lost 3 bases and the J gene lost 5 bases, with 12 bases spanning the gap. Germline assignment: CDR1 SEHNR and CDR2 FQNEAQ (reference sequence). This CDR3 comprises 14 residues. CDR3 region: CASSFTGGEDTQYF. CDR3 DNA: TGTGCCAGCAGCTTTACGGGGGGCGAAGATACGCAGTATTTT.

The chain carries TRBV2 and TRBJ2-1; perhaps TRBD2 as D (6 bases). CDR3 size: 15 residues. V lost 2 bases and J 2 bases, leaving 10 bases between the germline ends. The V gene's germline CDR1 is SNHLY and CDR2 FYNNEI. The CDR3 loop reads CASSEFGGTYNEQFF. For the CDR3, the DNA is TGTGCCAGCAGTGAATTCGGGGGAACCTACAATGAGCAGTTCTTC.

DNA of the CDR3: TGTGCCAGCAGCTTGAAACAGGGATACGAAAAACTGTTTTTT. It codes for CASSLKQGYEKLFF. V usage is TRBV7-9 and J usage is TRBJ1-4; tentative D call: TRBD1 (6 bases). The CDR3 totals 14 residues. Per germline, CDR1 SEHNR and CDR2 FQNEAQ (reference sequence). V shed 3 bases and J shed 8 bases, with 13 bases lying between them.

CDR3 DNA sequence: TGTGCCAGCAGCGGACTGGGAGCGGGAGTCCCCAATGAGCAGTTCTTC. Its protein is CASSGLGAGVPNEQFF. The chain joins TRBV7-6 to TRBJ2-1; 8 nucleotides agree with TRBD2. V trimming: 5 bases; J trimming: 6 bases; junction bases outside the gene matches: 12. The germline gives CDR1 SGHVS, CDR2 FNYEAQ. This CDR3 contains 16 residues.

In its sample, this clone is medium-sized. The CDR3 reads CASSPQGGNTEAFF. DNA of the CDR3: TGTGCCAGCTCACCACAGGGAGGTAACACTGAAGCTTTCTTT. The chain links TRBV18 to TRBJ1-1; D is uncertain. CDR3 size: 14 residues. Germline V lookup: CDR1 KGHSH, CDR2 LQKENI. V was clipped by 1 base and J by 2 bases, with 8 bases between them. Full variable domain (outside the CDR3, taken from reference TRBV18 and TRBJ1-1): NAGVMQNPRHLVRRRGQEARLRCSPMKGHSHVYWYRQLPEEGLKFMVYLQKENIIDESGMPKERFSAEFPKEGPSILRIQQVVRGDSAAYFCASSPQGGNTEAFFGQGTRLTVV.

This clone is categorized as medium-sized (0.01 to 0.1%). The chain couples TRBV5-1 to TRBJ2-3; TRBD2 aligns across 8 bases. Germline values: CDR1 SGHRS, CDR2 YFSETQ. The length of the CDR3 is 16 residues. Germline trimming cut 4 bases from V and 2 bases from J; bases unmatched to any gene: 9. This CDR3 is CASSLGGTSPTDTQYF. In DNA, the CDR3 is TGCGCCAGCAGCCTTGGCGGGACTAGTCCCACAGATACGCAGTATTTT.

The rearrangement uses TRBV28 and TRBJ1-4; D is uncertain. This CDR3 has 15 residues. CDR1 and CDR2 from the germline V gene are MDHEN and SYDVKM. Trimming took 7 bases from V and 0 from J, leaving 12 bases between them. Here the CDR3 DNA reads TGTGCCAGCACTCCGGGTTATGCAACTAATGAAAAACTGTTTTTT. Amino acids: CASTPGYATNEKLFF.

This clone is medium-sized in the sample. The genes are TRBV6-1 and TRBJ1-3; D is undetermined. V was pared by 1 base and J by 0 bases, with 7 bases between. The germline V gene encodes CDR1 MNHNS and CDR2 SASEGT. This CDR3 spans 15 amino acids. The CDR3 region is CASSEGRSSGNTIYF. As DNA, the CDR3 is TGTGCCAGCAGTGAAGGCAGGTCCTCTGGAAACACCATATATTTT.

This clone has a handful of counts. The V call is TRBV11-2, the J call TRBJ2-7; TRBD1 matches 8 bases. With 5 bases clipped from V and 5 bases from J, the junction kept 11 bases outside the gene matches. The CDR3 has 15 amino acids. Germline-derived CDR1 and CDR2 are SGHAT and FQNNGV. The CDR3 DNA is TGTGCCAGCAGCCGTCAGGACAGGGAAAGCAACGAGCAGTACTTC. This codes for CASSRQDRESNEQYF.